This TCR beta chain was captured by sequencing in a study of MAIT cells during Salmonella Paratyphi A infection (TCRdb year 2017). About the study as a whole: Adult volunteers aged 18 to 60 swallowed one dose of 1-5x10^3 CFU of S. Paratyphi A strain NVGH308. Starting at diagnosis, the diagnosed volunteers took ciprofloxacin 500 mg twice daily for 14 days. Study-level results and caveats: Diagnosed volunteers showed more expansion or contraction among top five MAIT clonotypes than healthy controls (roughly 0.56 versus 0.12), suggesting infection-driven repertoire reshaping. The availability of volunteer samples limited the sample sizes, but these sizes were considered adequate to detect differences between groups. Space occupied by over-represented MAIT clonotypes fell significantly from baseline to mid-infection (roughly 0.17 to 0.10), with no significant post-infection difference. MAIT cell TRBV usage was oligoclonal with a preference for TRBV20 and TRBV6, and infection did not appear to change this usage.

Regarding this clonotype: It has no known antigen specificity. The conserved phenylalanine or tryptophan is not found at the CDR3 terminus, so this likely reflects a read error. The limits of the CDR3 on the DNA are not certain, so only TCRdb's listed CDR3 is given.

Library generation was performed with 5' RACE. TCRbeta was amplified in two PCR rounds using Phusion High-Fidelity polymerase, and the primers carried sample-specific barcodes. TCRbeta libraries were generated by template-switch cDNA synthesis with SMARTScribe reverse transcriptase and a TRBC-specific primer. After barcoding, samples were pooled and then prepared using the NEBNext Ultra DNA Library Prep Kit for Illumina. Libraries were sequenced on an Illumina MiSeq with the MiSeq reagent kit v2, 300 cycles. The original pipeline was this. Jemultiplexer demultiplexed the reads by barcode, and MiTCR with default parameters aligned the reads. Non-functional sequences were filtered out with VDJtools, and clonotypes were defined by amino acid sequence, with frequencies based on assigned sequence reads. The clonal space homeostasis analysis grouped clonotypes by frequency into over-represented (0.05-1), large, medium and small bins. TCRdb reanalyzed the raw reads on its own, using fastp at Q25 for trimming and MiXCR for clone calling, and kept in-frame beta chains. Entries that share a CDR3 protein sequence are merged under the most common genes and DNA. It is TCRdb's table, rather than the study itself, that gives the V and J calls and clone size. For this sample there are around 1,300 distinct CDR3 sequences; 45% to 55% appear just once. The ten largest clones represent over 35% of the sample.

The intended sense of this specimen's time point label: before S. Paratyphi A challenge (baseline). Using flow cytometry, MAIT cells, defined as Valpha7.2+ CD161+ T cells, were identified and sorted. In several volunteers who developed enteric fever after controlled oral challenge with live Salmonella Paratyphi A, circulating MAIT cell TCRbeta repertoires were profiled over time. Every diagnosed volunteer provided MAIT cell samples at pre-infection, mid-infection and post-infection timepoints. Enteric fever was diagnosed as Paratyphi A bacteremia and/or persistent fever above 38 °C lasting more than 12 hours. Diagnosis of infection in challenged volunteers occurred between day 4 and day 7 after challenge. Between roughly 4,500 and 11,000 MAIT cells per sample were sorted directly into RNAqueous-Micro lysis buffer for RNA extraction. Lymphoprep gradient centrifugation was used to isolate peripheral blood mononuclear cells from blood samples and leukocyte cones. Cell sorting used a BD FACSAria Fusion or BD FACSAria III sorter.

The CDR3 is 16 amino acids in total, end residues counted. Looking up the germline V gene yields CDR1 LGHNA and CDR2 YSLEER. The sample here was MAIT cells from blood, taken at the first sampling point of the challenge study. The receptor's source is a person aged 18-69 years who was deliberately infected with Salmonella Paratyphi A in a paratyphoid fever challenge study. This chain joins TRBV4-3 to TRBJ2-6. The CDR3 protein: CASSQDWDSGANVRKG.